This TCR beta chain was recovered during a study of shared clonotypes between healthy human individuals. Study as a whole: The cohort had two women and a few men, ages 18 to 49. Every donor yielded three CD4 naive, three CD4 memory, two CD8 naive and one CD8 memory plate.

Overall study results and limits: Generally, estimated richness proved larger in naive subsets than it did in memory subsets.

Unmatched junction bases numbered 3, after V lost 5 bases and J lost 5 bases. The germline gives CDR1 MNHNY, CDR2 SVGAGI (reference sequence). The CDR3 covers 13 residues. Donors were healthy HIV-negative adults without recently reported acute infections or vaccinations. Assay: immunoSEQ multiplex PCR; the TCRdb copy retains only in-frame clones and omits some. The data show millions of clones, with over 85% seen just once and 0.13% held by the top ten. This clone appeared a few times. Its antigen is unidentified. This chain links TRBV6-6 with TRBJ1-5; 7 bases agree with TRBD1. Sample: naive CD4+ T cells sorted from blood. The subset: CD45RA+ positively selected. The origin of this receptor is a man aged 18 to 30 in good health. CDR3 nucleotides: TGTGCCAGCAGTCGAGGGGGCTATCAGCCCCAGCATTTT. Translation gives CASSRGGYQPQHF.